This T cell receptor beta chain was recovered during a study of CD8 T cells in ankylosing spondylitis. Notes on the study in general: A motif of under 10 highly homologous TCR beta variants was seen as apparently characteristic of ankylosing spondylitis blood. Reportedly, disease-linked clones are significantly enriched in ankylosing spondylitis patients' matched synovial fluid. Peripheral blood samples showed relatively rare disease-linked clones, and these clones were CD8+.

Germline lookup yields CDR1 SGHAT and CDR2 FQNNGV. CDR3 length: 14 amino acids. The V segment lost 6 bases and the J segment 6 bases; nucleotides outside the gene matches: 8. One entry per CDR3 protein results from TCRdb running MiXCR on the 5' RACE reads. The table includes fewer than 500,000 distinct CDR3 sequences, approximately 26% detected once. This clonotype has only a few counts. The antigen is not known. The TCR originated in a male donor with ankylosing spondylitis. The V and J genes are TRBV11-2 and TRBJ1-1; the match to TRBD1 covers 9 bases. Sequencing used blood, either unsorted or a sorted T cell fraction (not recorded which). The CDR3 region is CASSRDRVRAEAFF. The CDR3 DNA reads as TGTGCCAGCAGTCGGGACAGGGTACGGGCTGAAGCTTTCTTT. Using reference TRBV11-2 and TRBJ1-1 for the parts outside the CDR3, the full variable domain is EAGVAQSPRYKIIEKRQSVAFWCNPISGHATLYWYQQILGQGPKLLIQFQNNGVVDDSQLPKDRFSAERLKGVDSTLKIQPAKLEDSAVYLCASSRDRVRAEAFFGQGTRLTVV.